This TCR beta chain was identified in a study of cytomegalovirus exposure and HLA in healthy donors. Trimming left V 9 bases short and J 4 bases short, with 15 bases between. CDR1 ENHRY and CDR2 SYGVKD come from the germline V gene. CDR3 length: 14 amino acids. PCR primers comprised 60 Vbeta and 13 Jbeta primers. Repertoires were generated with immunoSEQ multiplex PCR, while TCRdb's copy carries only in-frame clones and drops some. The data hold roughly 170,000 clones, with approximately 77% observed a single time. The donors (healthy individuals) were bone marrow donors. The chain carries TRBV10-3 and TRBJ1-4; weak D call: TRBD1 (6 bases). The sequencing sample was made of PBMCs. This receptor was obtained from a male donor in good health and CMV-seronegative. CDR3 residues: CAIAPDSLNEKLFF. The CDR3 DNA is TGTGCCATTGCCCCGGACAGCCTTAATGAAAAACTGTTTTTT.